This T cell receptor (beta chain) was profiled in a study of T cell responses to AZD1222 COVID-19 vaccine (dated by TCRdb to 2020 to 2022). Notes on the research overall: AZD1222 recipients whose second dose came at about 4 weeks and those whose second dose came at about 12 weeks were combined into one group, since spike-specific TCR depth and breadth did not differ between the two schedules. TCR sequencing was performed for fewer than 250 trial participants, of whom about 210 were given two doses of AZD1222 and around 25 were given two doses of MenACWY control vaccine. Trial participants were enrolled by age into subgroups of 18-55, 56-69 and 70-plus years, and roughly 150, 30 and 60 TCR-sequenced participants, respectively, were included in these subgroups. Paper-wide results and their limitations: The 56-69-year group was small, and its depth increase did not reach significance, likely because of low power. Conclusions about previously exposed vaccinees were limited because only a handful of AZD1222 recipients were SARS-CoV-2 seropositive at baseline. Because no day 14 peak-response samples were available, repertoires were characterized only after the peak T cell response. After two AZD1222 doses, spike-specific TCR breadth and depth were significantly higher than at day 0 and than in MenACWY recipients. Reportedly, close to half of the unique spike-specific TCRs recognized epitopes lying outside the regions that are mutated in the B.1.351 and B.1.1.7 variants. The vaccine-associated CD4 TCRs covered the entire spike protein, and the dominant responses fell in regions 160-218 and 743-854. Participants were mostly white British, with more females than males. The authors suggested clonal diversity may have been underestimated.

The CDR3 regions of human TCRbeta chains were analyzed by immunosequencing. In the paper's pipeline: Repertoire TCRs were matched against a reference library of SARS-CoV-2-specific TCRs generated with the MIRA antigen-specificity platform. Breadth was defined as the fraction of unique TCRs that were SARS-CoV-2-associated. Depth was defined as the fraction of total T cells that were SARS-CoV-2-associated. Using the MIRA data, every spike-specific TCR was mapped to the spike region that the TCR reacted to and assigned to either a CD4 or a CD8 class. Log10-transformed breadth and depth values were compared by one-way ANOVA with Sidak's multiple comparisons tests. In its TCRdb copy, this immuneACCESS table keeps in-frame sequences only and misses some clones. Where compared with another copy, unresolved V genes explain less than half of these, and the others have no known cause. V and J calls and clone size follow that table, whereas D and trimming were derived from the DNA. Present in this sample are 120,000 or so clones, about 89% of which were seen just once. Roughly a tenth of the sample goes to the ten largest clones.

Regarding this clone: The antigen it binds to is not known. No base quality values were provided; no much bigger clone lies one nucleotide off.

The label giving this sample's time point can be read as: baseline before first vaccination. Samples from vaccinated people were obtained from the UK trials COV001 and COV002, which included a single-blind randomized controlled phase 2/3 trial of AZD1222 (ChAdOx1 nCoV-19) in healthy adults. For TCRbeta chain sequencing, PBMC samples from trial participants were taken at day 0 and at day 28 after the second dose. Spanning cysteine to phenylalanine, the CDR3 consists of 15 amino acids. CDR3 DNA is the only sequence kept; it has 45 bases, read in frame from the first base. CDR1 and CDR2 are drawn from the germline V gene (reference sequence): SGHNT, YYREEE. The junction shows trimming of 2 bases on V and 5 bases on J, and the gene matches do not reach 6 bases of it.

The chain links TRBV5-4 with TRBJ2-5; 10 bases in between match TRBD2. The material was peripheral blood, obtained on day 0 of AZD1222 vaccination. The source of this sequence is an adult in good health. The CDR3 loop reads CASSLLAGSEETQYF. The sequence in DNA is TGTGCCAGCAGCTTACTAGCGGGGTCCGAGGAGACCCAGTACTTC.